This record concerns one T cell receptor (beta chain) sequence. This entry comes from a study of blood T cell repertoires in COVID-19. Overall study context: Sites in the United States, Italy and Spain provided acute and convalescent COVID-19 samples. The cDNA or gDNA used as material had been derived from T cells, B-cell-depleted T cells, or PBMCs.

Original processing notes: It was from reference gene primer amplification that nucleated cell counts were estimated. Assay used: immunoSEQ multiplex PCR; TCRdb lists only in-frame clones, some missing. The V and J calls and clone size come from that table; D and trimming were worked out from the DNA. The sample has 30,000 to 35,000 clones, 85% seen once; the top ten hold roughly 8.7%. The CDR3 runs 13 residues. V lost 4 bases, J lost 3 bases, and 9 bases lay in between. From germline, CDR1 is MNHEY and CDR2 SVGAGI. The source of this sequence is a man older than 75 with active COVID-19. The J gene is TRBJ1-1, the V gene TRBV6-5, with D maybe TRBD1 (5 bases). The sequencing sample was made of peripheral blood. CDR3 region: CASSFGTDTEAFF. CDR3 nucleotides: TGTGCCAGCAGTTTCGGGACTGACACTGAAGCTTTCTTT.